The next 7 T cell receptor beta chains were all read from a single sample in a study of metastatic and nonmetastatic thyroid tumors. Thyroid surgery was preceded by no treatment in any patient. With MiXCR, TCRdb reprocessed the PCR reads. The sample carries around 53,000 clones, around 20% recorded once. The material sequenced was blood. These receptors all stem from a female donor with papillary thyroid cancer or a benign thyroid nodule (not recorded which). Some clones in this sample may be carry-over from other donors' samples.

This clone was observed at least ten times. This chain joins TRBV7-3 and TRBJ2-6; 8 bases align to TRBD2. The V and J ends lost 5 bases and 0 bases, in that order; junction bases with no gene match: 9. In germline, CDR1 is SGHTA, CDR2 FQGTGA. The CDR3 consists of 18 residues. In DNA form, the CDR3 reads TGTGCCAGCAGCGCATGGGGACTAGGGCCCTCTGGGGCCAACGTCCTGACTTTC. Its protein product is CASSAWGLGPSGANVLTF.

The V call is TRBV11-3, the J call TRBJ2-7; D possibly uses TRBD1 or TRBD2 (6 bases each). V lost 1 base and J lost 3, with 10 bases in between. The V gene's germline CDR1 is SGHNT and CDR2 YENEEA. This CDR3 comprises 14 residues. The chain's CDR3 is CASSLGGGGYEQYF. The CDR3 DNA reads TGTGCCAGCAGCTTAGGTGGAGGGGGCTACGAGCAGTACTTC.

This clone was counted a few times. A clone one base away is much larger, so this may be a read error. The CDR3 is CASARQGAFQTQHF. The CDR3 nucleotides read TGCGCCAGCGCTAGACAGGGGGCTTTTCAGACCCAGCATTTT. This chain uses TRBV10-2 with TRBJ1-5; 10 positions match TRBD1. Germline-derived CDR1 and CDR2 are WSHSY and SAAADI. CDR3 length equals 14 residues.

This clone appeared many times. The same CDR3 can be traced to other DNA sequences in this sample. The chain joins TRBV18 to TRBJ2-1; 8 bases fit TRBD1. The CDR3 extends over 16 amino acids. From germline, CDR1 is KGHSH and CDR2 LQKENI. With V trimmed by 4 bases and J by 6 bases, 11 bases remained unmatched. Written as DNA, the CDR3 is TGTGCCAGCTCACTACAAACCGGGACAGGATCCAATGAGCAGTTCTTC. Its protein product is CASSLQTGTGSNEQFF.

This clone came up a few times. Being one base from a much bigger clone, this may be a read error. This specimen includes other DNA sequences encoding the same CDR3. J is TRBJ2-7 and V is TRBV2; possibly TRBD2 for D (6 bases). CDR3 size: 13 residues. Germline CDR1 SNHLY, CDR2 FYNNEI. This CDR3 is CASRLADSYEQYF. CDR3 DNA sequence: TGCGCCAGCAGATTAGCGGACTCGTACGAGCAGTACTTC. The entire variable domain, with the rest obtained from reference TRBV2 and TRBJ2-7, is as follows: EPEVTQTPSHQVTQMGQEVILRCVPISNHLYFYWYRQILGQKVEFLVSFYNNEISEKSEIFDDQFSVERPDGSNFTLKIRSTKLEDSAMYFCASRLADSYEQYFGPGTRLTVT.

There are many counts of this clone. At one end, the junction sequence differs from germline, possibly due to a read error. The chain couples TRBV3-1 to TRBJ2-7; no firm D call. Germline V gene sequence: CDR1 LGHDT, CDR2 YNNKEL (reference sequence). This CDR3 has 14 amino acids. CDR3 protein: CASSHTLTTFLRNF. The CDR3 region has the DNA TGTGCCAGCAGCCATACACTTACTACGTTCCTACGGAACTTC.

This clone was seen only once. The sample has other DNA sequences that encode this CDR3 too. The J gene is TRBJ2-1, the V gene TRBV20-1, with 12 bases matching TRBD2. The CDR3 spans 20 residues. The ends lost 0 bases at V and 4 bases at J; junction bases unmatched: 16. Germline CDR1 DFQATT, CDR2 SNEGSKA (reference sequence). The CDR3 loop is CSARDIPDLTSGSSYNEQFF. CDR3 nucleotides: TGCAGTGCTAGAGATATCCCAGATCTGACTAGCGGGAGCTCGTACAATGAGCAGTTCTTC.